This T cell receptor (beta chain) was retrieved from a study of CD8 T cells in ankylosing spondylitis. This clonotype showed up many times. Its antigen is undetermined. TCRdb passed the 5' RACE reads through MiXCR, listing each CDR3 protein once. The sample lists about 150,000 distinct CDR3 sequences; 9.5% to 12% were seen once. This CDR3 has 15 amino acids. V shed 1 base and J 4 bases; nucleotides not matched to a gene: 2. The germline CDR1 and CDR2 sequences are SGHRS and YFSETQ. The study, taken as a whole, reports: CD8+ disease-linked clones were present at relatively low frequencies in blood. Characteristic, it appeared, of ankylosing spondylitis blood was a TCR beta motif of about eight highly homologous variants.

Material: blood, either unsorted or a sorted T cell fraction (not recorded which). This receptor was taken from a female donor with ankylosing spondylitis or in good health (not recorded which). J is TRBJ2-3 and V is TRBV5-1; the match to TRBD2 covers 11 bases. In DNA form, the CDR3 reads TGCGCCAGCAGCTTGATACTAGCGGGAGCAGATACGCAGTATTTT. This sequence encodes CASSLILAGADTQYF.